A selection of T cell receptor beta chains follows, all from one sample in a study of molecular identifiers for immune sequencing clone quantification. MiXCR was run by TCRdb on the PCR reads, yielding one entry per CDR3 protein. The profile shows about 320,000 distinct CDR3 sequences, about a fifth of them singletons. Sequenced: naive CD8+ T cells from blood, with Jurkat cell RNA spiked in. The source of these receptors is a human donor in good health. Some libraries in this study had Jurkat cell RNA spiked in. Each CDR3 is given with its conserved first and last residue. A D gene is named only where the DNA matches it firmly. Clone size, where shown, is once, few, many, or a class for clones that have expanded.

j_call: TRBJ1-1
clone_size: many
d_call: NA
v_call: TRBV7-6
cdr3_aa: CASRGGSNTVAFF
cdr3_nt: TGTGCCAGCAGGGGAGGGTCGAACACTGTAGCTTTCTTT

j_call: TRBJ2-3
clone_size: few
d_call: NA
v_call: TRBV11-2
cdr3_aa: CASSPLIDTQYF
cdr3_nt: TGTGCCAGCAGCCCCCTCATCGATACGCAGTATTTT

j_call: TRBJ2-7
clone_size: NA
d_call: TRBD2
v_call: TRBV4-3
cdr3_aa: CASSQGGSGAGTFYEQYF
cdr3_nt: TGCGCCAGCAGCCAAGGAGGTAGCGGAGCGGGAACATTCTACGAGCAGTACTTC

j_call: TRBJ2-3
clone_size: few
d_call: NA
v_call: TRBV27
cdr3_aa: CASSLYSGWGTDTQYF
cdr3_nt: TGTGCCAGCAGTTTATATAGCGGTTGGGGCACAGATACGCAGTATTTT

j_call: TRBJ2-7
clone_size: many
d_call: NA
v_call: TRBV20-1
cdr3_aa: CSAPRTEAFWYEQYF
cdr3_nt: TGCAGTGCACCCCGGACGGAGGCATTTTGGTACGAGCAGTACTTC

j_call: TRBJ1-1
clone_size: NA
d_call: TRBD1
v_call: TRBV13
cdr3_aa: CASTYRGGMNTEAFF
cdr3_nt: TGTGCCAGCACTTACAGGGGGGGGATGAACACTGAAGCTTTCTTT

j_call: TRBJ2-1
clone_size: few
d_call: NA
v_call: TRBV6-2/TRBV6-3
cdr3_aa: CASSDFSYNEQFF
cdr3_nt: TGTGCCAGCAGCGACTTCTCCTACAATGAGCAGTTCTTC

j_call: TRBJ2-6
clone_size: few
d_call: NA
v_call: TRBV6-5
cdr3_aa: CASSSRDFGANVLTF
cdr3_nt: TGTGCCAGCAGCTCACGCGACTTTGGGGCCAACGTCCTGACTTTC

j_call: TRBJ2-2
clone_size: many
d_call: NA
v_call: TRBV12-3/TRBV12-4
cdr3_aa: CASSLFRGYTGELFF
cdr3_nt: TGTGCCAGCAGTTTATTCCGGGGTTACACCGGGGAGCTGTTTTTT

j_call: TRBJ1-5
clone_size: NA
d_call: NA
v_call: TRBV12-5
cdr3_aa: CASGLVNQPQHF
cdr3_nt: TGTGCTAGTGGTTTGGTCAATCAGCCCCAGCATTTT

j_call: TRBJ2-3
clone_size: NA
d_call: NA
v_call: TRBV7-6
cdr3_aa: CASSLGPGMGTDTQYF
cdr3_nt: TGTGCCAGCAGCTTAGGTCCAGGGATGGGCACAGATACGCAGTATTTT

j_call: TRBJ2-3
clone_size: NA
d_call: TRBD2
v_call: TRBV6-2/TRBV6-3
cdr3_aa: CASCRTSGSTDTQYF
cdr3_nt: TGTGCCAGCTGTCGGACTAGCGGCTCCACAGATACGCAGTATTTT

j_call: TRBJ2-5
clone_size: many
d_call: TRBD1
v_call: TRBV6-6
cdr3_aa: CASSFRGSQETQYF
cdr3_nt: TGTGCCAGCAGCTTCAGGGGGTCCCAAGAGACCCAGTACTTC

j_call: TRBJ1-2
clone_size: NA
d_call: NA
v_call: TRBV29-1
cdr3_aa: CSVAYGTQYGYTF
cdr3_nt: TGCAGCGTCGCCTATGGGACACAGTATGGCTACACCTTC

j_call: TRBJ2-1
clone_size: NA
d_call: TRBD1
v_call: TRBV6-2/TRBV6-3
cdr3_aa: CASSYSDRAQTYNEQFF
cdr3_nt: TGTGCCAGCAGTTACTCCGACAGGGCACAGACCTACAATGAGCAGTTCTTC

j_call: TRBJ2-7
clone_size: many
d_call: NA
v_call: TRBV19
cdr3_aa: CASSDRGNYEQYF
cdr3_nt: TGTGCCAGTAGCGACAGAGGGAACTACGAGCAGTACTTC

j_call: TRBJ2-7
clone_size: many
d_call: NA
v_call: TRBV13
cdr3_aa: CASSPGRSGSSYEQYF
cdr3_nt: TGTGCCAGCAGCCCCGGGCGTAGCGGCAGCTCCTACGAGCAGTACTTC